One and the same sample provided the 28 T cell receptor beta chains below, sequenced in a study of response to subunit inactivated influenza vaccine. Each CDR3 protein gets one entry after TCRdb re-called the RT-PCR reads with MiXCR. The sample lists around 850,000 distinct CDR3 sequences, less than 20% occurring once. Material: PBMCs from blood, obtained 5 to 6 days after vaccination. All receptors derive from a man aged 45 to 65 who received an inactivated influenza vaccine.

This chain joins TRBV20-1 and TRBJ2-3; 8 nucleotides align to TRBD2. This CDR3 contains 16 residues. V shed 4 bases and J 5 bases; nucleotides not matched to a gene: 14. Germline CDR1 DFQATT, CDR2 SNEGSKA (reference sequence). The chain's CDR3 is CSATPRVGGAGDTQYF. In nucleotides, the CDR3 is TGCAGTGCTACACCTAGAGTCGGGGGGGCAGGAGATACGCAGTATTTT.

V gene TRBV9 combines with J gene TRBJ2-2, with D possibly matching TRBD2 (5 bases). Trimming took off 6 bases at V and 0 bases at J, with 12 bases between the two ends. The CDR3 runs 15 residues. CDR1 and CDR2 (germline): SGDLS, YYNGEE. The DNA of the CDR3 is TGTGCCAGCAATCCCGCCGGGGCGAACACCGGGGAGCTGTTTTTT. Translation gives CASNPAGANTGELFF.

This clonotype showed up just a few times. The V gene is TRBV20-1, the J gene TRBJ1-5, with 7 bases aligning to TRBD1. V shed 3 bases and J 2 bases; nucleotides not matched to a gene: 10. Germline V gives CDR1 DFQATT, CDR2 SNEGSKA (reference sequence). The CDR3 loop spans 16 amino acids. Written as DNA, the CDR3 is TGCAGTGCTAGGGACAGGAGAATTGCGGGCAATCAGCCCCAGCATTTT. Protein sequence: CSARDRRIAGNQPQHF.

The chain employs TRBV20-1 and TRBJ2-3, with 9 nucleotides matching TRBD2. Germline CDR1 DFQATT, CDR2 SNEGSKA (reference sequence). The ends lost 7 bases at V and 4 bases at J; junction bases unmatched: 3. The CDR3 consists of 12 residues. CDR3 sequence reads: CSVGGRADTQYF. The CDR3 DNA reads TGCAGTGTGGGCGGGAGGGCAGATACGCAGTATTTT.

This chain links TRBV20-1 with TRBJ1-1; TRBD1 matches at 7 bases. Germline V gene lookup returns CDR1 DFQATT and CDR2 SNEGSKA (reference sequence). The CDR3 totals 12 residues. The J segment lost 8 bases and the V segment lost 5 bases, leaving 8 bases of the junction unmatched. The CDR3 DNA reads as TGCAGTGCTTCTAGGGGGCCTAGGGAAGCTTTCTTT. Translation gives CSASRGPREAFF.

The V gene is TRBV28, the J gene TRBJ1-1, with D hard to call. The CDR3 extends over 11 amino acids. Germline V gives CDR1 MDHEN, CDR2 SYDVKM. The V end lost 2 bases, the J end lost 8 bases, and 6 bases lay between the germline ends. The chain's CDR3 is CASSLNGEAFF. The CDR3 DNA follows: TGTGCCAGCAGTTTAAATGGCGAAGCTTTCTTT.

This clonotype was counted only a few times. The chain has TRBV2 and TRBJ2-6, with a tentative D call TRBD2 (6 bases). The ends were cut back, 6 bases at V and 0 bases at J, with 15 bases in the middle. Germline CDR1 is SNHLY and CDR2 is FYNNEI. The CDR3 has 17 amino acids. Here the CDR3 reads CASRGGDGSSGANVLTF. CDR3 sequence (DNA): TGTGCCAGCAGGGGGGGTGACGGCTCCTCTGGGGCCAACGTCCTGACTTTC.

This chain connects TRBV12-3 or TRBV12-4 to TRBJ2-2; D might be TRBD1 (6 bases). This CDR3 region has 16 residues. V dropped 5 bases and J dropped 6 bases, with 19 bases sitting between them. This CDR3 reads CASSGARTVWPGELFF. The CDR3, as DNA: TGTGCCAGCAGTGGCGCCCGGACAGTTTGGCCCGGGGAGCTGTTTTTT.

This clonotype has only a few counts. The V and J genes are TRBV20-1 and TRBJ2-7, with D unresolved. This CDR3 is built from 16 residues. Germline V CDR1 and CDR2: DFQATT, SNEGSKA (reference sequence). The germline V and J ends were trimmed by 1 base and 0 bases, with 16 bases remaining between them. This CDR3 is CSARVSVYSFSYEQYF. The CDR3 nucleotides are TGCAGTGCTAGAGTATCAGTGTACAGCTTCTCCTACGAGCAGTACTTC.

This clonotype has a handful of counts. The chain links TRBV24-1 to TRBJ2-3, with TRBD1 matching over 7 bases. Germline trimming cut 3 bases from V and 2 bases from J; bases unmatched to any gene: 4. CDR1 is KGHDR and CDR2 is SFDVKD in the germline V gene. The CDR3 totals 15 residues. CDR3 coding DNA: TGTGCCACCAGTGATCCGGGACAGATCACAGATACGCAGTATTTT. Its translation: CATSDPGQITDTQYF.

The genes are TRBV20-1 and TRBJ2-7, with 8 nucleotides matching TRBD2. From germline, CDR1 is DFQATT and CDR2 SNEGSKA (reference sequence). The CDR3 totals 15 residues. V was pared by 0 bases and J by 6 bases, with 10 bases of the junction left unmatched. The CDR3 loop reads CSARDAGTSSVEQYF. The CDR3, as DNA: TGCAGTGCTAGAGATGCTGGGACTAGTTCCGTCGAGCAGTACTTC.

The V call is TRBV12-3 or TRBV12-4, the J call TRBJ1-1; D is perhaps TRBD1 (6 bases). Trimming shortened V by 6 bases and J by 4 bases, and 21 bases separated the two germline ends. The CDR3 runs to 16 residues. This CDR3 is CASSSTSTGLRTEAFF. DNA for the CDR3: TGTGCCAGCAGCAGCACATCCACAGGGTTGCGCACTGAAGCTTTCTTT.

The chain is built from TRBV5-1 and TRBJ2-7; D unresolved. This CDR3 contains 15 residues. The V end was cut by 0 bases, the J end by 2 bases, with 12 bases between. Germline V gives CDR1 SGHRS, CDR2 YFSETQ. This CDR3 reads CASSLEPSVTYEQYF. The CDR3 bases are TGCGCCAGCAGCTTGGAACCGTCCGTTACCTACGAGCAGTACTTC.

This clonotype has a count of ten or more. The chain links TRBV6-2 or TRBV6-3 to TRBJ1-1; no firm D call. CDR1 is MNHEY and CDR2 is SVGEGT in the germline V gene. V was cut by 2 bases and J by 7 bases, with 5 bases left in between. The CDR3 is 11 amino acids. The CDR3 reads CASSYGSEAFF. The DNA for the CDR3 is TGTGCCAGCAGTTACGGTAGTGAAGCTTTCTTT.

The table lists this clonotype with a few counts. The rearrangement links TRBV7-6 to TRBJ1-4, with D unresolved. In germline, CDR1 is SGHVS, CDR2 FNYEAQ. The CDR3 contains 14 residues. Trimming took 1 base from V and 3 from J, leaving 6 bases between them. The CDR3: CASSLDIANEKLFF. CDR3 nucleotides: TGTGCCAGCAGCTTAGACATTGCTAATGAAAAACTGTTTTTT. Full variable domain (rest looked up from reference TRBV7-6 and TRBJ1-4): GAGVSQSPRYKVTKRGQDVALRCDPISGHVSLYWYRQALGQGPEFLTYFNYEAQQDKSGLPNDRFSAERPEGSISTLTIQRTEQRDSAMYRCASSLDIANEKLFFGSGTQLSVL.

This chain joins TRBV12-3 or TRBV12-4 and TRBJ2-3; 9 bases are shared with TRBD1. The length of the CDR3 is 13 residues. V dropped 6 bases and J dropped 4; count of bases not matched to a gene: 2. The CDR3 protein is CASRGTGSDTQYF. CDR3 in DNA: TGTGCCAGCAGAGGGACAGGGTCAGATACGCAGTATTTT.

The table lists this clonotype with many counts. The chain employs TRBV20-1 and TRBJ2-7, with TRBD1 matching over 8 bases. Germline V gene data show CDR1 as DFQATT and CDR2 as SNEGSKA (reference sequence). This CDR3 region has 12 residues. Germline trimming cut 4 bases from V and 2 bases from J; bases unmatched to any gene: 1. CDR3 sequence (DNA): TGCAGTGCTAAGGGACAGGCCTACGAGCAGTACTTC. Protein: CSAKGQAYEQYF.

The chain uses TRBV6-5 and TRBJ2-1; possible D gene TRBD1, 6 bases. CDR3 length equals 17 residues. V was trimmed by 5 bases and J by 9 bases, leaving 26 bases between them. Per the germline V gene, CDR1 is MNHEY and CDR2 is SVGAGI. CDR3 coding DNA: TGTGCCAGCAGTCACCGAGGACCGGGACACGAGAGGAGTGAGCAGTTCTTC. It codes for CASSHRGPGHERSEQFF.

This clonotype appeared a few times. DNA of the CDR3: TGTGCCAGCAAGGGACTAGCGGGAACAGATACGCAGTATTTT. Protein: CASKGLAGTDTQYF. V is TRBV27 and J is TRBJ2-3, with 13 bases matching TRBD2. The germline V gene has CDR1 MNHEY and CDR2 SMNVEV (reference sequence). V shed 7 bases and J 3 bases; nucleotides not matched to a gene: 1. CDR3 length equals 14 residues.

V usage is TRBV28 and J usage is TRBJ1-2, with 7 bases lining up with TRBD1. The ends lost 3 bases at V and 8 bases at J; junction bases unmatched: 12. Germline CDR1 MDHEN, CDR2 SYDVKM. This CDR3 has 15 residues. The CDR3 DNA follows: TGTGCCAGCAGTTTCCCTGGGACAGCTTATTTAGGCTACACCTTC. As protein: CASSFPGTAYLGYTF.

The chain has TRBV5-1 and TRBJ1-3; D is uncertain. CDR1 and CDR2 (germline): SGHRS, YFSETQ. The V gene lost 2 bases and the J gene lost 4 bases, with 13 bases spanning the gap. The CDR3 loop spans 15 amino acids. The CDR3 coding sequence is TGCGCCAGCAGCTTCGATTTGGGGTCCGGAAACACCATATATTTT. Protein sequence: CASSFDLGSGNTIYF. The whole variable domain, filled in from reference TRBV5-1 and TRBJ1-3, reads KAGVTQTPRYLIKTRGQQVTLSCSPISGHRSVSWYQQTPGQGLQFLFEYFSETQRNKGNFPGRFSGRQFSNSRSEMNVSTLELGDSALYLCASSFDLGSGNTIYFGEGSWLTVV.

To note about this clonotype: A much more abundant neighbour one base away suggests this may be a read error. The rearrangement links TRBV29-1 to TRBJ2-3; D is unclear. Germline V gene lookup returns CDR1 SQVTM and CDR2 ANQGSEA. Trimming took off 4 bases at V and 5 bases at J, with 10 bases between the two ends. The CDR3 consists of 12 residues. CDR3 residues: CSVARIGDTQYF. The CDR3 DNA is TGCAGCGTTGCTCGGATCGGAGATACGCAGTATTTT.

This clonotype appeared a few times. The V gene is TRBV20-1, the J gene TRBJ2-1; D is perhaps TRBD2 (5 bases). The V and J ends lost 0 bases and 3 bases respectively, with 12 bases between them. CDR1 DFQATT and CDR2 SNEGSKA come from the germline V gene (reference sequence). The CDR3 is 15 residues long. The CDR3 reads CSAREAPAGYNEQFF. The DNA for the CDR3 is TGCAGTGCTAGAGAGGCCCCGGCGGGCTACAATGAGCAGTTCTTC.

This clonotype was seen only a few times. V usage is TRBV12-3 or TRBV12-4 and J usage is TRBJ2-1, with D perhaps matching TRBD2 (6 bases). With 6 bases removed from V and 3 bases from J, the gap between germline ends came to 12 bases. This CDR3 region has 14 residues. This CDR3 is CASSAVAVYNEQFF. For the CDR3, the DNA is TGTGCCAGCAGCGCCGTAGCGGTCTACAATGAGCAGTTCTTC.

This clonotype was seen more than once but under ten times. This sequence joins TRBV27 and TRBJ2-2, with D tentatively TRBD1 (6 bases). Trimming shortened V by 4 bases and J by 7 bases, and 19 bases separated the two germline ends. This CDR3 is 16 amino acids long. The germline CDR1 and CDR2 sequences are MNHEY and SMNVEV (reference sequence). As DNA, the CDR3 is TGTGCCAGCAGTTCGGGACACTCACCGGCACGCGGGGAGCTGTTTTTT. It codes for CASSSGHSPARGELFF.

Only a few counts were recorded for this clonotype. A much larger clonotype is one base distant, so this may be a read error. The rearrangement links TRBV7-2 to TRBJ2-7; 9 bases are a match to TRBD1. This CDR3 is built from 14 residues. Germline loops: CDR1 SGHTA, CDR2 FQGNSA. J was trimmed by 3 bases and V by 8 bases; bases with no gene match: 8. CDR3 nucleotides: TGTGCCAGCGGCCCGGGGACAGGGAACTACGAGCAGTACTTC. This encodes CASGPGTGNYEQYF.

This clonotype was detected a few times. This chain links TRBV7-2 with TRBJ1-6; D remains ambiguous. The CDR3 has 13 residues. V was pared by 1 base and J by 7 bases, with 5 bases between. Germline V gene lookup returns CDR1 SGHTA and CDR2 FQGNSA. The CDR3 DNA follows: TGTGCCAGCAGCTTAGAACAGAATTCACCCCTCCACTTT. Its translation is CASSLEQNSPLHF.

The chain couples TRBV18 to TRBJ1-4; TRBD1 matches 7 bases. The CDR3 has 12 residues. CDR1 KGHSH and CDR2 LQKENI come from the germline V gene. V lost 0 bases to trimming and J lost 13 bases; unmatched junction nucleotides: 2. For the CDR3, the DNA is TGTGCCAGCTCACCACCAGGGACAGTACTGTTTTTT. Its protein is CASSPPGTVLFF.